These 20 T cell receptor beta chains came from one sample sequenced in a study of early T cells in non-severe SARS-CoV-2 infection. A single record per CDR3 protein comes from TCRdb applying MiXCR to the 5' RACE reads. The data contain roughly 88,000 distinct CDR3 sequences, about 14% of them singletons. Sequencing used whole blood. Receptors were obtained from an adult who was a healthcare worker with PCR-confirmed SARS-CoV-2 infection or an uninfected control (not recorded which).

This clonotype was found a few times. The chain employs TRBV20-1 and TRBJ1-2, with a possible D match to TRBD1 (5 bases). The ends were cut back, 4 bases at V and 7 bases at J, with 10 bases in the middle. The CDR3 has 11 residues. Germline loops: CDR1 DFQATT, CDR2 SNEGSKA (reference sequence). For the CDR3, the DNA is TGCAGTGCTACCGGGGCGGGTGGCTACACCTTC. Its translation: CSATGAGGYTF.

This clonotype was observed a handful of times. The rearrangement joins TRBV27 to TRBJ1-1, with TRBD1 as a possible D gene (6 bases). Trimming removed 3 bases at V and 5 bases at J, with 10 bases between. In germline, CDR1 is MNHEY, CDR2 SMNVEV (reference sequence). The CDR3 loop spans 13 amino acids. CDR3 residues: CASSFNRETEAFF. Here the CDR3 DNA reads TGTGCCAGCAGTTTTAACAGGGAAACTGAAGCTTTCTTT.

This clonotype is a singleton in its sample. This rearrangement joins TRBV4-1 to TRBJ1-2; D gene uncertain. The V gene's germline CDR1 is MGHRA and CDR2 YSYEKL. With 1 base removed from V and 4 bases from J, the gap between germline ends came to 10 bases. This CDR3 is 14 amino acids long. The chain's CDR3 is CASSQVIGSYGYTF. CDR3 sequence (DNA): TGCGCCAGCAGCCAAGTCATAGGGAGCTATGGCTACACCTTC.

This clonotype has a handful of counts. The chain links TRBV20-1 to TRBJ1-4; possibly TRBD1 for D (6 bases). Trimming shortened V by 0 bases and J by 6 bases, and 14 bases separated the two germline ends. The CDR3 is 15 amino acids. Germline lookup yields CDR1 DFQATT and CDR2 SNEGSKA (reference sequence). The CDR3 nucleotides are TGCAGTGCTAGAGATTCGACAGGACCCGATGAAAAACTGTTTTTT. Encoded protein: CSARDSTGPDEKLFF.

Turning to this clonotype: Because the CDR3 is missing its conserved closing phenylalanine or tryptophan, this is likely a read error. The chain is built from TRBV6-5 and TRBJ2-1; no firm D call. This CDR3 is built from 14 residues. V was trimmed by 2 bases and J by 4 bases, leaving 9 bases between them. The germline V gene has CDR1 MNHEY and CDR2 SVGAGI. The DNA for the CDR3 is TGTGCCAGCAGTTACGAAAACCGGTACAATGAGCAGTTCTCC. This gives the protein CASSYENRYNEQFS.

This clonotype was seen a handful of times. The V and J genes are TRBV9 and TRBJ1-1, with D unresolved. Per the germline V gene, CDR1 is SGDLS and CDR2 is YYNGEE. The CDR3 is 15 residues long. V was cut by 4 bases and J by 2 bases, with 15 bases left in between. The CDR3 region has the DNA TGTGCCAGCAGCCCCACCGGGTTGGCAAACACTGAAGCTTTCTTT. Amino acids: CASSPTGLANTEAFF.

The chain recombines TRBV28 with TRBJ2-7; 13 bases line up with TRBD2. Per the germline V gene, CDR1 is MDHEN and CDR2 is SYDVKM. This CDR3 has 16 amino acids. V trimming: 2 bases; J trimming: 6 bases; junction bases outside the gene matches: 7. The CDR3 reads CASSLARLAGGFEQYF. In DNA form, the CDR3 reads TGTGCCAGCAGTTTAGCCCGACTAGCGGGGGGATTCGAGCAGTACTTC.

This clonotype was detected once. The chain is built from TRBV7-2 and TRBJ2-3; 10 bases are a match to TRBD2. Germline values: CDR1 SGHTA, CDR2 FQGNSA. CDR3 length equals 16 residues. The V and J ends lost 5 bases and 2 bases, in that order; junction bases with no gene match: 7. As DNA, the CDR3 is TGTGCCAGCAGCCCCTCTAGCGGGGGTCCCACAGATACGCAGTATTTT. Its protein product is CASSPSSGGPTDTQYF.

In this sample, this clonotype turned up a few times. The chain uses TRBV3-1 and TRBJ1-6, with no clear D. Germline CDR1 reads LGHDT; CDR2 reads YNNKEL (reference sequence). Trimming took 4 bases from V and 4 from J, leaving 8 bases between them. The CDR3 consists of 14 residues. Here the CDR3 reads CASSRTEYNSPLHF. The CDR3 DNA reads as TGTGCCAGCAGCCGAACAGAGTATAATTCACCCCTCCACTTT.

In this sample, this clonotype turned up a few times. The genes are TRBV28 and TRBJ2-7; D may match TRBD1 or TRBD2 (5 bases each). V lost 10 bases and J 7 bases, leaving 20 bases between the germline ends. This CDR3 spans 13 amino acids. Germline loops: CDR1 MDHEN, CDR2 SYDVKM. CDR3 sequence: CAINSGSYGEQYF. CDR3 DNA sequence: TGTGCCATCAACTCAGGGAGTTACGGGGAGCAGTACTTC.

The CDR3 nucleotides read TGTGCCAGCAGTGTCGGACAGGGAACCTACGAGCAGTACTTC. Protein sequence: CASSVGQGTYEQYF. The rearrangement joins TRBV28 to TRBJ2-7; the match to TRBD1 covers 8 bases. CDR1 MDHEN and CDR2 SYDVKM come from the germline V gene. V lost 5 bases to trimming and J lost 2 bases; unmatched junction nucleotides: 5. The CDR3 spans 14 residues.

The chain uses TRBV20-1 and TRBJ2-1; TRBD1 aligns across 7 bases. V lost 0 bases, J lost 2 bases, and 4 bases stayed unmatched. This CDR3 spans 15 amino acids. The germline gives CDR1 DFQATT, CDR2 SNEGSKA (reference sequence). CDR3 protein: CSARDLGQPYNEQFF. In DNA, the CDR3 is TGCAGTGCTAGAGATTTGGGACAGCCCTACAATGAGCAGTTCTTC.

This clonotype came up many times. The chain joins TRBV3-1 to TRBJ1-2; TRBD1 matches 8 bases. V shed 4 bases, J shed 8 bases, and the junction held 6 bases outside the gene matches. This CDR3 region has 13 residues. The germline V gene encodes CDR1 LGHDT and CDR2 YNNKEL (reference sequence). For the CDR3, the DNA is TGTGCCAGCAGCCCTGGACAGGGCTTCGGCTACACCTTC. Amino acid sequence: CASSPGQGFGYTF.

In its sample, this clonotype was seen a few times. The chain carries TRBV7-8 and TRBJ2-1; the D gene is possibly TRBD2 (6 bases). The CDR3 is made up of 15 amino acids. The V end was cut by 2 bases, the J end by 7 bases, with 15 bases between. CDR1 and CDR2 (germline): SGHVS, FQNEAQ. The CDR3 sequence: CASSLQGREVNEQFF. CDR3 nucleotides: TGTGCCAGCAGCTTACAGGGAAGGGAGGTAAATGAGCAGTTCTTC.

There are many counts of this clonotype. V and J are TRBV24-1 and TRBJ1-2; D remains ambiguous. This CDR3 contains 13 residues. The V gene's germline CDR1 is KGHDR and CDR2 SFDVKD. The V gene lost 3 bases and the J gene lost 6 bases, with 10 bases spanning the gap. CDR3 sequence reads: CATSDDGIHGYTF. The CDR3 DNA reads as TGTGCCACCAGTGATGACGGAATCCATGGCTACACCTTC.

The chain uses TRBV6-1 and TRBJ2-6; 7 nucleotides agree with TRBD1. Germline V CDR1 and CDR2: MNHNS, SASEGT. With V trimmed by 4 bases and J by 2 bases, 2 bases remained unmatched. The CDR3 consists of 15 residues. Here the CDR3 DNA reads TGTGCCAGCAGTGGACAGGGTACTGGGGCCAACGTCCTGACTTTC. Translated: CASSGQGTGANVLTF.

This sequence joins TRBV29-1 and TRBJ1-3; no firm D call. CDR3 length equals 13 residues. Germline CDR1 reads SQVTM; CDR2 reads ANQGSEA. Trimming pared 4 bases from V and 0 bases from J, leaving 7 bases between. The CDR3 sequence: CSVVRDSGNTIYF. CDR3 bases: TGCAGCGTTGTGAGGGACTCTGGAAACACCATATATTTT.

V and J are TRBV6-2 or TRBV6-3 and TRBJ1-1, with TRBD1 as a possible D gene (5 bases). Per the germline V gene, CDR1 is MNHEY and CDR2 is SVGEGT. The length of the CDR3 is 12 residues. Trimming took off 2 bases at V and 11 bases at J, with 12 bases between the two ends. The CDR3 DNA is TGTGCCAGCAGTTACGGGGGTCCAGCGGCTTTCTTT. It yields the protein CASSYGGPAAFF.

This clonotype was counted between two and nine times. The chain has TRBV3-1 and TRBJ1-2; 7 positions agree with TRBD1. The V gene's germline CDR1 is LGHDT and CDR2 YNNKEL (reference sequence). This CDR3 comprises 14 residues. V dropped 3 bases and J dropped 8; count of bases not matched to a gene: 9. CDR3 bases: TGTGCCAGCAGCCAGGAGGGACAGAGGGAAGGCTACACCTTC. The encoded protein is CASSQEGQREGYTF.

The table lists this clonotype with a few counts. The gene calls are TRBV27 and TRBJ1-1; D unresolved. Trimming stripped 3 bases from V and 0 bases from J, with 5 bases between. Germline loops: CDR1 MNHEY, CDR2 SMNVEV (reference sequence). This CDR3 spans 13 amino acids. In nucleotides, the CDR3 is TGTGCCAGCAGTTTCAACCTGAACACTGAAGCTTTCTTT. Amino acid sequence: CASSFNLNTEAFF.